The 30 T cell receptor beta chains below were found in one sample sequenced in a study of T-cell reconstitution after alpha-beta-depleted transplantation in children. For TCRbeta, the library was prepared with unique molecular identifiers. TCRdb processed the PCR reads anew with MiXCR; each CDR3 protein has one entry. The profile shows 500,000 to 600,000 distinct CDR3 sequences, 25% to 30% of them singletons. Here the sequenced sample was PBMCs, taken before TCRalphabeta/CD19-depleted stem cell transplant. The receptors were gathered from a boy under two years old with Wiskott-Aldrich syndrome, due to receive a stem cell transplant.

The table lists this clonotype with a few counts. This chain joins TRBV6-1 and TRBJ1-3; no clear D gene. The CDR3 has 14 amino acids. Germline loops: CDR1 MNHNS, CDR2 SASEGT. V was trimmed by 7 bases and J by 0 bases, leaving 10 bases between them. The CDR3 nucleotides read TGTGCCAGCAAGCCGATTAGCTCTGGAAACACCATATATTTT. Translating it yields CASKPISSGNTIYF.

This clonotype has only a few counts. This rearrangement joins TRBV27 to TRBJ1-1, with D hard to call. Germline V CDR1 and CDR2: MNHEY, SMNVEV (reference sequence). V gave up 5 bases and J gave up 3 bases, with 13 bases separating them. This CDR3 comprises 14 residues. The CDR3 DNA reads as TGTGCCAGCAGTCCACAGTTAGGGTACACTGAAGCTTTCTTT. This translates into CASSPQLGYTEAFF.

This chain joins TRBV5-1 and TRBJ2-6; D not resolved. V was trimmed by 7 bases and J by 0 bases, leaving 5 bases between them. The CDR3 spans 13 residues. CDR1 is SGHRS and CDR2 is YFSETQ in the germline V gene. The CDR3 coding sequence is TGCGCCAGCGGCGACTCTGGGGCCAACGTCCTGACTTTC. It specifies CASGDSGANVLTF.

This rearrangement joins TRBV21-1 to TRBJ2-1; TRBD2 is the table's D call and was not checked against the DNA. TRBV21-1 is a known pseudogene. The CDR3 is made up of 20 amino acids. CDR3 residues: CASSIATSGSPRSSYNEQFF. The CDR3 coding sequence is TGTGCCAGCAGCATTGCGACTAGCGGGAGTCCCAGGAGCTCCTACAATGAGCAGTTCTTC.

V gene TRBV11-1 combines with J gene TRBJ2-1; TRBD2 matches at 14 bases. With 4 bases clipped from V and 5 bases from J, the junction kept 13 bases outside the gene matches. The CDR3 has 19 residues. The germline V gene has CDR1 SGHAT and CDR2 FQDESV (reference sequence). CDR3 nucleotides: TGTGCCAGCAGCTCCCGGGGACTAGCGGGAGATAGACGGAACAATGAGCAGTTCTTC. Protein: CASSSRGLAGDRRNNEQFF.

The DNA of the CDR3 is TGCAGCGTTCTCGACAGGGGGAATGAAAAACTGTTTTTT. Translating it yields CSVLDRGNEKLFF. The chain couples TRBV29-1 to TRBJ1-4; 9 nucleotides align to TRBD1. Germline V gives CDR1 SQVTM, CDR2 ANQGSEA. Trimming cost V 5 bases and J 5 bases; bases outside gene matches: 3. This CDR3 is built from 13 residues.

In its sample, this clonotype was seen a few times. The chain employs TRBV10-3 and TRBJ2-1, with D perhaps TRBD2 (5 bases). V dropped 4 bases and J dropped 3 bases, with 10 bases sitting between them. CDR1 ENHRY and CDR2 SYGVKD come from the germline V gene. The CDR3 is made up of 14 amino acids. CDR3 loop: CAISGGLNYNEQFF. CDR3 sequence (DNA): TGTGCCATCAGTGGAGGACTCAACTACAATGAGCAGTTCTTC.

The chain uses TRBV5-5 and TRBJ2-1; 10 positions agree with TRBD2. Germline trimming cut 4 bases from V and 7 bases from J; bases unmatched to any gene: 8. This CDR3 contains 15 residues. Germline values: CDR1 SGHKS, CDR2 YYEKEE (reference sequence). CDR3 in DNA: TGTGCCAGCAGCCGACTAGCGGGTCGCGAGAATGAGCAGTTCTTC. Translated, it gives CASSRLAGRENEQFF.

The chain is built from TRBV3-1 and TRBJ2-7; no definite D call. The V end lost 0 bases, the J end lost 2 bases, and 8 bases lay between the germline ends. The CDR3 is made up of 14 amino acids. Germline V gene sequence: CDR1 LGHDT, CDR2 YNNKEL (reference sequence). As DNA, the CDR3 is TGTGCCAGCAGCCAAGACAGTTCAACCTACGAGCAGTACTTC. This encodes CASSQDSSTYEQYF.

The CDR3 reads CASSSPVGTEAFF. CDR3 in DNA: TGTGCCAGCAGCTCCCCGGTGGGCACTGAAGCTTTCTTT. The V gene is TRBV7-2, the J gene TRBJ1-1; D is ambiguous. Germline loops: CDR1 SGHTA, CDR2 FQGNSA. Between the trimmed V and J ends, which lost 4 bases and 4 bases, there was a span of 10 bases. CDR3 length equals 13 residues.

The rearrangement joins TRBV5-1 to TRBJ1-2, with D possibly matching TRBD1 (5 bases). Germline V lookup: CDR1 SGHRS, CDR2 YFSETQ. This CDR3 has 16 amino acids. Trimming took off 0 bases at V and 6 bases at J, with 18 bases between the two ends. CDR3 residues: CASSLVSVGGNNGYTF. The DNA for the CDR3 is TGCGCCAGCAGCTTGGTTTCTGTCGGGGGGAATAATGGCTACACCTTC.

In this sample, this clonotype turned up a few times. The V gene is TRBV12-3 or TRBV12-4, the J gene TRBJ1-2, with 9 bases matching TRBD1. Trimming cost V 6 bases and J 8 bases; bases outside gene matches: 13. The length of the CDR3 is 15 residues. CDR3 DNA: TGTGCCAGCAGCCTAGGCCTACAGGGGGCGGGGGGCTACACCTTC. It translates to CASSLGLQGAGGYTF.

V is TRBV29-1 and J is TRBJ2-5; D may match TRBD1 or TRBD2 (5 bases each). V was trimmed by 5 bases and J by 4 bases, leaving 17 bases between them. The CDR3 is 14 amino acids. Germline assignment: CDR1 SQVTM and CDR2 ANQGSEA. This chain's CDR3 is CSVRGRAGLETQYF. In DNA form, the CDR3 reads TGCAGCGTTCGGGGAAGGGCAGGGTTAGAGACCCAGTACTTC.

This clonotype was seen only a few times. This sequence joins TRBV6-1 and TRBJ1-1; D is perhaps TRBD1 (5 bases). The CDR3 loop spans 15 amino acids. V was trimmed by 6 bases and J by 0 bases, leaving 14 bases between them. Germline V gene sequence: CDR1 MNHNS, CDR2 SASEGT. The CDR3 sequence is CASRGLQTLNTEAFF. The CDR3 DNA follows: TGTGCCAGCAGGGGACTTCAGACGCTGAACACTGAAGCTTTCTTT.

The genes are TRBV5-6 and TRBJ1-2; no definite D call. This CDR3 is 12 amino acids long. V lost 2 bases and J lost 8, with 10 bases in between. CDR1 is SGHDT and CDR2 is YYEEEE in the germline V gene. CDR3: CASSFPGYGYTF. DNA of the CDR3: TGTGCCAGCAGCTTTCCGGGCTACGGCTACACCTTC.

This clonotype was observed a few times. The chain couples TRBV12-3 or TRBV12-4 to TRBJ2-1, with D unresolved. V lost 1 base and J lost 14, with 15 bases in between. The CDR3 covers 13 residues. The CDR3 region is CASSLGTDLGKFF. The CDR3 DNA reads TGTGCCAGCAGTTTAGGGACCGACCTTGGGAAGTTCTTC.

A few counts support this clonotype. The V gene is TRBV15, the J gene TRBJ1-1, with a weak D call TRBD1 (5 bases). V dropped 1 base and J dropped 1 base, with 16 bases sitting between them. The CDR3 totals 17 residues. From germline, CDR1 is LNHNV and CDR2 YYDKDF (reference sequence). The DNA for the CDR3 is TGTGCCACCAGCAGAGTTACTGGGGCGCGGGGGAACACTGAAGCTTTCTTT. It specifies CATSRVTGARGNTEAFF.

This clonotype was seen a few times. The V call is TRBV7-2, the J call TRBJ2-5; D not certain. Germline values: CDR1 SGHTA, CDR2 FQGNSA. Trimming left V 3 bases short and J 4 bases short, with 9 bases between. This CDR3 has 13 residues. CDR3 bases: TGTGCCAGCAGCTTTACCATGGGAGAGACCCAGTACTTC. Translation gives CASSFTMGETQYF.

V gene TRBV3-1 combines with J gene TRBJ2-1; TRBD1 or TRBD2 may be the D gene (5 bases each). CDR1 is LGHDT, CDR2 YNNKEL, per germline (reference sequence). The V gene lost 5 bases and the J gene lost 9 bases, with 11 bases spanning the gap. The CDR3 runs to 12 residues. The CDR3 sequence is CASSVLGGEQFF. The CDR3 DNA follows: TGTGCCAGCAGCGTCCTTGGGGGTGAGCAGTTCTTC.

The J gene is TRBJ2-3, the V gene TRBV5-1; D is uncertain. Trimming removed 0 bases at V and 7 bases at J, with 6 bases between. Germline V gene data show CDR1 as SGHRS and CDR2 as YFSETQ. The CDR3 sequence is 12 residues long. CDR3 loop: CASSLGHYTQYF. Here the CDR3 DNA reads TGCGCCAGCAGCTTGGGACACTATACGCAGTATTTT.

This clonotype was detected ten times or more. CDR3 in DNA: TGCGCCAGCAGCCGGGGACTACGCACAGATACGCAGTATTTT. Its protein product is CASSRGLRTDTQYF. The V gene is TRBV5-1, the J gene TRBJ2-3; 7 bases line up with TRBD2. CDR1 and CDR2 (germline): SGHRS, YFSETQ. V lost 4 bases, J lost 1 base, and 3 bases stayed unmatched. The CDR3 covers 14 residues. Full variable domain (outside the CDR3, taken from reference TRBV5-1 and TRBJ2-3): KAGVTQTPRYLIKTRGQQVTLSCSPISGHRSVSWYQQTPGQGLQFLFEYFSETQRNKGNFPGRFSGRQFSNSRSEMNVSTLELGDSALYLCASSRGLRTDTQYFGPGTRLTVL.

This chain's CDR3 is CSASIAGEVNEQFF. The CDR3 nucleotides read TGCAGTGCTAGCATAGCGGGAGAGGTTAATGAGCAGTTCTTC. The chain combines TRBV20-1 with TRBJ2-1; 9 positions agree with TRBD2. Germline values: CDR1 DFQATT, CDR2 SNEGSKA (reference sequence). Losses at the gene ends were 3 bases for V and 7 bases for J; bases not matched to a gene: 7. The CDR3 sequence is 14 residues long.

This clonotype turned up a few times. The genes are TRBV4-2 and TRBJ2-4; D call uncertain. V lost 0 bases and J 2 bases, leaving 8 bases between the germline ends. Germline V CDR1 and CDR2: LGHNA, YNFKEQ. This CDR3 is built from 15 residues. The CDR3 nucleotides read TGTGCCAGCAGCCAAGATCCGAAGACCAAAAACATTCAGTACTTC. It encodes CASSQDPKTKNIQYF.

V usage is TRBV15 and J usage is TRBJ2-7, with D possibly being TRBD1 (6 bases). Germline V gives CDR1 LNHNV, CDR2 YYDKDF (reference sequence). There are 15 residues in the CDR3. Trimming removed 2 bases at V and 2 bases at J, with 13 bases between. CDR3 bases: TGTGCCACCAGCAGAAATACCGGGACACCCTACGAGCAGTACTTC. Amino acids: CATSRNTGTPYEQYF. The full variable domain, rest sourced from reference TRBV15 and TRBJ2-7, is DAMVIQNPRYQVTQFGKPVTLSCSQTLNHNVMYWYQQKSSQAPKLLFHYYDKDFNNEADTPDNFQSRRPNTSFCFLDIRSPGLGDTAMYLCATSRNTGTPYEQYFGPGTRLTVT.

The chain links TRBV2 to TRBJ2-5, with TRBD2 matching over 7 bases. CDR1 and CDR2 (germline): SNHLY, FYNNEI. V trimming: 2 bases; J trimming: 7 bases; junction bases outside the gene matches: 4. The CDR3 is 13 residues long. The CDR3 sequence: CASSELSSGTQYF. The CDR3 coding sequence is TGTGCCAGCAGTGAACTGTCTAGCGGGACCCAGTACTTC.

This clonotype was counted a few times. CDR3 sequence reads: CSVVGAGREQYF. CDR3 DNA: TGCAGCGTTGTTGGGGCGGGACGCGAGCAGTACTTC. The V call is TRBV29-1, the J call TRBJ2-7; D may be TRBD2 (6 bases). This CDR3 is built from 12 residues. In germline, CDR1 is SQVTM, CDR2 ANQGSEA. Trimming removed 4 bases from V and 6 bases from J, with 13 bases in between.

This clonotype was detected once. The chain has TRBV20-1 and TRBJ2-7; possibly TRBD2 for D (6 bases). Germline-derived CDR1 and CDR2 are DFQATT and SNEGSKA (reference sequence). V shed 6 bases and J shed 6 bases, with 21 bases lying between them. The CDR3 extends over 14 amino acids. CDR3 sequence reads: CSAKRAGRLGEQYF. In DNA form, the CDR3 reads TGCAGTGCAAAGCGGGCAGGGCGGTTGGGCGAGCAGTACTTC.

This clonotype was found a few times. V is TRBV12-3 or TRBV12-4 and J is TRBJ2-7; TRBD2 might be the D (6 bases). V was pared by 3 bases and J by 3 bases, with 9 bases between. This CDR3 is built from 13 residues. DNA for the CDR3: TGTGCCAGCAGTTTGACTAGTCGCTACGAGCAGTACTTC. It translates to CASSLTSRYEQYF.

The V and J genes are TRBV21-1 and TRBJ2-2; the table's D call, TRBD2, was not checked against the DNA. TRBV21-1 corresponds to a pseudogene. The CDR3 contains 17 residues. The CDR3 nucleotides read TGTGCCAGCAGCAACCTTGTCGGCAGGGCGCTCGCCGGGGAGCTGTTTTTT. Translation: CASSNLVGRALAGELFF.

V is TRBV6-5 and J is TRBJ2-7, with 10 bases matching TRBD2. The CDR3 is 17 amino acids. Per germline, CDR1 MNHEY and CDR2 SVGAGI. V shed 0 bases and J 5 bases; nucleotides not matched to a gene: 10. The chain's CDR3 is CASSYSFLTSGKNEQYF. The CDR3 nucleotides are TGTGCCAGCAGTTACTCGTTTCTCACTAGCGGGAAGAACGAGCAGTACTTC.